This entry is about one T cell receptor beta chain. The record originates from a study of OX40 agonist ivuxolimab in advanced cancers. Measured with immunoSEQ multiplex PCR; TCRdb has only the in-frame clones, and not every one. The table shows some 40,000 clones, with about 83% occurring only once. Deletions cut 0 bases from V and 0 bases from J, with 15 bases between. This CDR3 has 17 residues. Germline CDR1 SGDLS, CDR2 YYNGEE. The V and J genes are TRBV9 and TRBJ1-2; D is perhaps TRBD1 (6 bases). The receptor comes from an adult with an advanced solid tumor such as melanoma, head and neck, liver or kidney cancer. Sequencing was performed on CD4+ or CD8+ T cells sorted from blood, taken in a trial of the OX40 agonist ivuxolimab. As DNA, the CDR3 is TGTGCCAGCAGCGTAGCTACTGTGGAGGGGGCTAACTATGGCTACACCTTC. Protein product: CASSVATVEGANYGYTF.